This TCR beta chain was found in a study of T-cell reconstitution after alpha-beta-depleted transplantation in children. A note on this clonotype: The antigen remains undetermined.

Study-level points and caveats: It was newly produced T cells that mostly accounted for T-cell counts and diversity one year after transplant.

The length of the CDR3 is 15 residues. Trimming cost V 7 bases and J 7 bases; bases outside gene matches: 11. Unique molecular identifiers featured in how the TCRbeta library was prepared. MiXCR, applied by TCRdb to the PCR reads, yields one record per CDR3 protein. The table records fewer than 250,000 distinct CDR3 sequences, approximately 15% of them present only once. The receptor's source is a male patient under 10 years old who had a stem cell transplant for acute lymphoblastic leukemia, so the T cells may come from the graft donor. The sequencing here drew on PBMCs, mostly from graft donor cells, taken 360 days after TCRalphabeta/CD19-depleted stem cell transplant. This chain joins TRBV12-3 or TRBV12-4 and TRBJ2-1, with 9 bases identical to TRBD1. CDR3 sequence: CASINRDREENEQFF. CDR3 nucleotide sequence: TGTGCCAGCATTAACCGGGACAGGGAGGAGAATGAGCAGTTCTTC.